The next 18 T cell receptor beta chains were all read from a single sample in a study of early T cells in non-severe SARS-CoV-2 infection. Using its own MiXCR run on the 5' RACE reads, TCRdb lists one record per CDR3 protein. The sample carries 74,000 or so distinct CDR3 sequences, around 13% recorded once. Sequencing was done on a sample of whole blood. All receptors derive from an adult who was a healthcare worker with PCR-confirmed SARS-CoV-2 infection or an uninfected control (not recorded which).

This clonotype showed up many times. CDR3 DNA: TGTGCCAGCAGCTTGATGGGTCCAGACACAGATACGCAGTATTTT. Protein product: CASSLMGPDTDTQYF. The chain employs TRBV7-6 and TRBJ2-3; D remains ambiguous. Germline V gene sequence: CDR1 SGHVS, CDR2 FNYEAQ. Trimming removed 3 bases at V and 2 bases at J, with 12 bases between. This CDR3 has 15 residues.

This CDR3 reads CASRAGQGNLGQPQHF. CDR3 sequence (DNA): TGTGCCAGCAGGGCGGGACAGGGGAACCTCGGGCAGCCCCAGCATTTT. J is TRBJ1-5 and V is TRBV28; TRBD1 matches at 10 bases. Germline lookup yields CDR1 MDHEN and CDR2 SYDVKM. V shed 6 bases, J shed 7 bases, and the junction held 12 bases outside the gene matches. The CDR3 loop spans 16 amino acids.

This clonotype was detected a few times. The chain joins TRBV12-5 to TRBJ1-2; D ambiguous. Germline CDR1 reads LGHNT; CDR2 reads FRNRAP. The CDR3 is 14 amino acids. V lost 1 base, J lost 7 bases, and 13 bases lay in between. The CDR3 bases are TGTGCTAGTGGTTTGGACCCCCAGGAGATTGGCTACACCTTC. This translates into CASGLDPQEIGYTF.

The chain uses TRBV30 and TRBJ2-7, with D possibly being TRBD1 or TRBD2 (5 bases each). CDR3 length equals 15 residues. Germline V gene lookup returns CDR1 GTSNPN and CDR2 SVGIG (reference sequence). Deletions cut 1 base from V and 2 bases from J, with 15 bases between. The CDR3 spells CAWSGKGPGAYEQYF. The CDR3 DNA follows: TGTGCCTGGAGTGGAAAGGGACCCGGGGCCTACGAGCAGTACTTC.

CDR3: CASSLRGQYSGNTIYF. The CDR3 DNA sequence: TGTGCCAGCAGTTTACGAGGACAGTACTCTGGAAACACCATATATTTT. This chain uses TRBV27 with TRBJ1-3; maybe TRBD1 (6 bases). Looked up from germline, CDR1 is MNHEY and CDR2 is SMNVEV (reference sequence). V was cut by 2 bases and J by 0 bases, with 11 bases left in between. This CDR3 is built from 16 residues.

The genes are TRBV20-1 and TRBJ2-1; D gene uncertain. Between the trimmed V and J ends, which lost 0 bases and 0 bases, there was a span of 12 bases. The CDR3 is 16 residues long. Germline V gives CDR1 DFQATT, CDR2 SNEGSKA (reference sequence). The CDR3, as DNA: TGCAGTGCTAGAGATTCCAGATCGAGCTCCTACAATGAGCAGTTCTTC. Encoded protein: CSARDSRSSSYNEQFF.

This clonotype was recorded at least ten times. This chain joins TRBV10-3 and TRBJ2-3, with no clear D. Trimming took 0 bases from V and 6 from J, leaving 10 bases between them. The length of the CDR3 is 14 residues. Germline-derived CDR1 and CDR2 are ENHRY and SYGVKD. The CDR3 reads CAISESQFRDTQYF. The CDR3 region has the DNA TGTGCCATCAGTGAGTCACAGTTCAGGGATACGCAGTATTTT.

At least ten counts were recorded for this clonotype. The CDR3 DNA follows: TGCAGCGTTGGGGCAGGACTCAATCAGCCCCAGCATTTT. It yields the protein CSVGAGLNQPQHF. V gene TRBV29-1 combines with J gene TRBJ1-5; no reliable D call. Germline V CDR1 and CDR2: SQVTM, ANQGSEA. The V gene lost 4 bases and the J gene lost 3 bases, with 10 bases spanning the gap. The CDR3 is 13 residues long.

The chain carries TRBV12-3 or TRBV12-4 and TRBJ2-3; tentative D call: TRBD2 (6 bases). V lost 6 bases and J lost 2, with 12 bases in between. The CDR3 runs to 14 residues. DNA of the CDR3: TGTGCCAGCAGGGGTGGGGACTTCACAGATACGCAGTATTTT. It codes for CASRGGDFTDTQYF.

In its sample, this clonotype was seen many times. The chain couples TRBV29-1 to TRBJ1-1, with unresolved D. Germline V gene data show CDR1 as SQVTM and CDR2 as ANQGSEA. CDR3 size: 12 residues. Trimming left V 1 base short and J 4 bases short, with 7 bases between. The CDR3 DNA reads TGCAGCGTTGAAGTGGAGAGCACTGAAGCTTTCTTT. Translated: CSVEVESTEAFF.

Only a few counts were recorded for this clonotype. At one of its ends the junction is not consistent with the germline gene, which may arise from a read error. The chain has TRBV15 and TRBJ2-7, with 10 bases lining up with TRBD1. Germline V lookup: CDR1 LNHNV, CDR2 YYDKDF (reference sequence). This CDR3 spans 17 amino acids. CDR3 nucleotide sequence: TGTGCCTCCAGCAGCCTTTTTGGACAGGGGGTCGGATACGAGCAGTACTTC. It encodes CASSSLFGQGVGYEQYF.

V and J are TRBV19 and TRBJ1-5; no reliable D call. This CDR3 comprises 15 residues. V lost 2 bases and J 4 bases, leaving 12 bases between the germline ends. The germline CDR1 and CDR2 sequences are LNHDA and SQIVND (reference sequence). Here the CDR3 reads CASSILRGLNQPQHF. The CDR3 DNA reads as TGTGCCAGTAGTATATTGCGGGGTTTAAATCAGCCCCAGCATTTT.

Many counts were recorded for this clonotype. J is TRBJ2-5 and V is TRBV10-3, with D possibly being TRBD1 (5 bases). CDR3 length: 13 residues. The V end was cut by 4 bases, the J end by 4 bases, with 10 bases between. Germline lookup yields CDR1 ENHRY and CDR2 SYGVKD. CDR3 region: CAISGGLLETQYF. As DNA, the CDR3 is TGTGCCATCAGTGGGGGCCTTCTAGAGACCCAGTACTTC.

The V gene is TRBV20-1, the J gene TRBJ2-7; D possibly corresponds to TRBD2 (6 bases). Trimming removed 0 bases from V and 2 bases from J, with 11 bases in between. This CDR3 has 14 amino acids. Germline CDR1 and CDR2: DFQATT and SNEGSKA (reference sequence). The CDR3 is CSAREPLAPYEQYF. CDR3 in DNA: TGCAGTGCTAGAGAGCCTCTAGCGCCCTACGAGCAGTACTTC.

The gene calls are TRBV29-1 and TRBJ1-1; no clear D. Germline CDR1 SQVTM, CDR2 ANQGSEA. This CDR3 has 12 amino acids. The V end lost 4 bases, the J end lost 1 base, and 7 bases lay between the germline ends. The CDR3 is CSVVGGNTEAFF. DNA for the CDR3: TGCAGCGTTGTGGGAGGGAACACTGAAGCTTTCTTT.

The V and J genes are TRBV24-1 and TRBJ2-1; D gene unclear. Looked up from germline, CDR1 is KGHDR and CDR2 is SFDVKD. This CDR3 comprises 13 residues. V was shortened by 4 bases and J by 8 bases, with 11 bases between the two germline ends. The CDR3 DNA reads TGTGCCACCAGTGACCGACCCGGCGATGAGCAGTTCTTC. Translating gives CATSDRPGDEQFF.

This clonotype was seen many times. The chain uses TRBV6-6 and TRBJ2-7; TRBD1 or TRBD2 may be the D gene (5 bases each). Germline V gene lookup returns CDR1 MNHNY and CDR2 SVGAGI (reference sequence). V was shortened by 5 bases and J by 2 bases, with 19 bases between the two germline ends. The CDR3 covers 16 residues. As DNA, the CDR3 is TGTGCCAGCAGTCAACTCCCTCCCAGGGAGCCCTACGAGCAGTACTTC. It is translated as CASSQLPPREPYEQYF.

In the case of this clonotype: One end of the junction varies from germline; a read error may be responsible. The CDR3 reads CVSSPRGVTDSYNSPLHF. For the CDR3, the DNA is TGTGTCAGCTCACCACGTGGGGTTACGGACAGCTATAATTCACCCCTCCACTTT. The chain has TRBV18 and TRBJ1-6, with a possible D match to TRBD1 (6 bases). Germline CDR1 reads KGHSH; CDR2 reads LQKENI. The CDR3 has 18 residues.